This is a list of T cell receptor beta chains from one sample in a study of vaccination effects on CD4 cells after COVID-19. No antigen has been identified for these receptors. Assay: immunoSEQ multiplex PCR; the TCRdb copy retains only in-frame clones and omits some. The profile covers about 41,000 clones, with roughly two thirds appearing a single time and 26% taken by the ten largest. Specimen: CD4+ T cells from PBMCs cultured with HCoV-OC43 spike peptides, collected before COVID-19 vaccination. The receptors stem from a human donor who received a COVID-19 vaccine. Both conserved end residues are part of each CDR3. Each record gives: V gene, clone size, D gene, J gene, CDR3 protein, CDR3 DNA. The D gene is left open where the match is weak. Not all rows give a size; the values are once, few, many and, for expanded clones, a class.

TRBV14	few	.	TRBJ1-2	CASSQTPNYGYTF	TGTGCCAGCAGTCAAACTCCTAACTATGGCTACACCTTC
TRBV6-5	.	.	TRBJ2-1	CASSYSIFNRYTEQFF	TGTGCCAGCAGTTACTCGATTTTCAATCGGTACACTGAGCAGTTCTTC
TRBV3-1/TRBV3-2	.	.	TRBJ1-2	CASSQVPPGTQATANYGYTF	TGTGCCAGCAGCCAAGTTCCCCCGGGAACCCAAGCTACCGCTAACTATGGCTACACCTTC
TRBV7-9	.	.	TRBJ2-1	CASSLPGSEQFF	TGTGCCAGCAGCTTACCGGGGAGTGAGCAGTTCTTC
TRBV7-2	.	TRBD1	TRBJ2-5	CASSLMGTGMVETQYF	TGTGCCAGCAGCTTAATGGGGACAGGGATGGTCGAGACCCAGTACTTC
TRBV12-3/TRBV12-4	.	.	TRBJ1-3	CASSLHAGNTIYF	TGTGCCAGCAGCCTACATGCCGGAAACACCATATATTTT
TRBV7-2	.	.	TRBJ2-6	CASSLGPSGANVLTF	TGTGCCAGCAGCTTGGGTCCGTCTGGGGCCAACGTCCTGACTTTC
TRBV20-1	.	TRBD2	TRBJ2-2	CSASNNLAGGPRTGELFF	TGCAGTGCTAGTAATAATCTAGCGGGAGGGCCTCGCACCGGGGAGCTGTTTTTT
TRBV5-6	.	.	TRBJ2-3	CASSSGGSTDTQYF	TGTGCCAGCAGCTCAGGAGGGAGCACAGATACGCAGTATTTT
TRBV7-3	.	TRBD2	TRBJ2-3	CASSTLAADTQYF	TGTGCCAGCAGCACCCTAGCGGCAGATACGCAGTATTTT
TRBV18	few	TRBD1	TRBJ1-5	CASSTTHRGGQPQHF	TGTGCCAGCTCCACCACGCACAGGGGAGGGCAGCCCCAGCATTTT
TRBV19	.	.	TRBJ2-7	CASSIAGRPSYEQYF	TGTGCCAGTAGTATAGCTGGGCGCCCCTCCTACGAGCAGTACTTC
TRBV5-4	.	TRBD2	TRBJ2-3	CASSSRPSGSSDTQYF	TGTGCCAGCAGCTCCCGCCCTAGCGGGAGCTCAGATACGCAGTATTTT
TRBV5-6	once	.	TRBJ1-1	CASSWTVNTEAFF	TGTGCCAGCAGCTGGACAGTGAACACTGAAGCTTTCTTT
TRBV4-2	.	.	TRBJ1-3	CASNHATGNTIYF	TGTGCCAGCAACCACGCTACTGGAAACACCATATATTTT
TRBV14	.	.	TRBJ1-1	CASSHTGRTEAFF	TGTGCCAGCAGCCATACAGGGAGAACTGAAGCTTTCTTT
TRBV4-1	.	.	TRBJ1-5	CASSQDRGNQPQHF	TGCGCCAGCAGCCAAGATCGAGGGAATCAGCCCCAGCATTTT
TRBV5-4	.	TRBD2	TRBJ2-7	CASSLGLAGAGEQYF	TGTGCCAGCAGTTTGGGACTAGCGGGAGCGGGGGAGCAGTACTTC
TRBV21-1	.	.	TRBJ2-5	CASSNGGLRQYF	TGTGCCAGCAGCAATGGAGGACTTCGCCAGTACTTC
TRBV29-1	few	.	TRBJ1-5	CSVAGANQPQHF	TGCAGCGTTGCGGGCGCCAATCAGCCCCAGCATTTT
TRBV5-4	few	TRBD1	TRBJ1-1	CASSVPTGKDTEAFF	TGTGCCAGCAGCGTTCCGACAGGGAAGGACACTGAAGCTTTCTTT
TRBV5-1	.	.	TRBJ1-1	CASSLASENTEAFF	TGCGCCAGCAGCTTGGCTTCGGAGAACACTGAAGCTTTCTTT
TRBV7-2	.	TRBD1	TRBJ1-1	CASSLTGQATEAFF	TGTGCCAGCAGCTTAACGGGACAGGCAACTGAAGCTTTCTTT
TRBV19	few	.	TRBJ1-1	CASRAGRNTEAFF	TGTGCCAGTAGGGCTGGGAGGAACACTGAAGCTTTCTTT
TRBV14	.	TRBD2	TRBJ2-7	CASSQGSSGRGRQYF	TGTGCCAGCAGCCAAGGGTCTAGCGGGAGGGGCCGGCAGTACTTC
TRBV6-5	once	.	TRBJ2-5	CASSYRPVETQYF	TGTGCCAGCAGTTACCGCCCTGTTGAGACCCAGTACTTC
TRBV14	few	TRBD1	TRBJ2-7	CASSVGTGRNEQYF	TGTGCCAGCAGCGTCGGGACAGGGAGAAACGAGCAGTACTTC
TRBV25-1	.	.	TRBJ2-7	CASSVADNYYEQYF	TGTGCCAGCTCTGTGGCGGACAACTACTACGAGCAGTACTTC
TRBV19	.	TRBD1	TRBJ2-3	CASSPGQGKGTDTQYF	TGTGCCAGTAGTCCCGGACAGGGTAAGGGCACAGATACGCAGTATTTT
TRBV7-9	.	.	TRBJ2-7	CASSLAPGSPWVLYEQYF	TGTGCCAGCAGCTTAGCGCCCGGGAGTCCCTGGGTCCTTTACGAGCAGTACTTC
TRBV7-9	.	TRBD2	TRBJ2-1	CASSFIGLAGGYNEQFF	TGTGCCAGCAGTTTCATCGGACTAGCGGGGGGGTACAATGAGCAGTTCTTC
TRBV28	.	.	TRBJ1-2	CASSLELGVGYTF	TGTGCCAGCAGTTTAGAGCTCGGGGTGGGTTACACCTTC
TRBV2	few	.	TRBJ1-3	CASSEIRNAGNTIYF	TGTGCCAGCAGTGAAATCCGGAACGCTGGAAACACCATATATTTT
TRBV6-9	.	.	TRBJ2-3	CASSYSTQSTDTQYF	TGTGCCAGCAGTTATTCCACCCAGAGCACAGATACGCAGTATTTT
TRBV7-2	.	.	TRBJ1-1	CASSLASGNTEAFF	TGTGCCAGCAGCTTAGCATCCGGGAACACTGAAGCTTTCTTT
TRBV19	.	TRBD2	TRBJ2-2	CASSMASGLTGELFF	TGTGCCAGTAGTATGGCTAGCGGACTCACCGGGGAGCTGTTTTTT